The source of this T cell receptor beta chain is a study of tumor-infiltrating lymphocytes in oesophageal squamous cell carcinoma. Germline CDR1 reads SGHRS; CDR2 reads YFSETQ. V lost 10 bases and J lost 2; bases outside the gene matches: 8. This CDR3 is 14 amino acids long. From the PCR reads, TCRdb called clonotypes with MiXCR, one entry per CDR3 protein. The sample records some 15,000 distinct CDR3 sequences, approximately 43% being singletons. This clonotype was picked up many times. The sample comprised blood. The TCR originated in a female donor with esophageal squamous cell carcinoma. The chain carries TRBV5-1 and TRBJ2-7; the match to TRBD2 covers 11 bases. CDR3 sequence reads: CASSGTSGAYEQYF. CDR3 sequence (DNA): TGCGCCTCCAGCGGGACTAGCGGTGCCTACGAGCAGTACTTC. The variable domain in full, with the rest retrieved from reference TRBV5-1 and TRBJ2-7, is KAGVTQTPRYLIKTRGQQVTLSCSPISGHRSVSWYQQTPGQGLQFLFEYFSETQRNKGNFPGRFSGRQFSNSRSEMNVSTLELGDSALYLCASSGTSGAYEQYFGPGTRLTVT.